These 13 T cell receptor beta chains came from one sample sequenced in a study of T cells in Graves' hyperthyroidism and ophthalmopathy. Amplified regions were TCR beta CDR3 sequences from RNA transcripts. First-round RT-PCR targeting the TCR CDR3 was performed with the HTBI primer set. MiXCR was run by TCRdb on the multiplex PCR reads, yielding one entry per CDR3 protein. The table shows 250,000 to 300,000 distinct CDR3 sequences, with about 17% occurring only once. The sequencing sample was made of blood. These receptors were obtained from a woman aged 60-70 years with Graves' ophthalmopathy.

This clonotype turned up a few times. The V call is TRBV6-1, the J call TRBJ1-2; perhaps TRBD1 as D (5 bases). This CDR3 has 15 residues. V lost 9 bases and J lost 4, with 21 bases in between. The germline V gene has CDR1 MNHNS and CDR2 SASEGT. In DNA form, the CDR3 reads TGTGCCAGTTCCCTTGACAGCACCATCCCCTATGGCTACACCTTC. It is translated as CASSLDSTIPYGYTF.

The rearrangement uses TRBV20-1 and TRBJ1-5, with 8 bases aligning to TRBD1. The germline V gene has CDR1 DFQATT and CDR2 SNEGSKA (reference sequence). There are 14 residues in the CDR3. V dropped 1 base and J dropped 6; count of bases not matched to a gene: 5. CDR3 in DNA: TGCAGTGCTAGAGTGACAGGGGCGGGTCAGCCCCAGCATTTT. Protein product: CSARVTGAGQPQHF.

This clonotype was picked up many times. The DNA for the CDR3 is TGTGCCAGCATTCCGGGACAGGGATCCTCTGGGGCCAACGTCCTGACTTTC. Its translation is CASIPGQGSSGANVLTF. V is TRBV28 and J is TRBJ2-6, with 9 bases lining up with TRBD1. V lost 7 bases, J lost 0 bases, and 7 bases stayed unmatched. Germline V gene lookup returns CDR1 MDHEN and CDR2 SYDVKM. The CDR3 has 17 amino acids.

V is TRBV29-1 and J is TRBJ1-2, with 11 nucleotides matching TRBD1. CDR3 length: 12 residues. Germline loops: CDR1 SQVTM, CDR2 ANQGSEA. The trim removed 8 bases at V and 7 bases at J, leaving 6 bases unmatched. Here the CDR3 reads CSIGQGAIGYTF. As DNA, the CDR3 is TGCAGCATAGGACAGGGGGCCATTGGCTACACCTTC.

The sample holds one count of this clonotype. Possible read error: a much larger clone is one base away. V and J are TRBV12-3 or TRBV12-4 and TRBJ2-1; maybe TRBD1 (5 bases). Trimming shortened V by 1 base and J by 6 bases, and 13 bases separated the two germline ends. The CDR3 length is 15 residues. The CDR3 nucleotides are TGTGCCAGCAGTTTAGGACAGAGTACCCTCAATGAGCAGTTCTTC. Its translation is CASSLGQSTLNEQFF.

The V call is TRBV28, the J call TRBJ2-5; perhaps TRBD1 as D (6 bases). The CDR3 is 14 residues long. V was cut by 1 base and J by 4 bases, with 10 bases left in between. Germline V CDR1 and CDR2: MDHEN, SYDVKM. The DNA for the CDR3 is TGTGCCAGCAGTTTATTAGGGGGTGCAGAGACCCAGTACTTC. Translating it yields CASSLLGGAETQYF. The full variable domain, with the rest looked up from reference TRBV28 and TRBJ2-5, is DVKVTQSSRYLVKRTGEKVFLECVQDMDHENMFWYRQDPGLGLRLIYFSYDVKMKEKGDIPEGYSVSREKKERFSLILESASTNQTSMYLCASSLLGGAETQYFGPGTRLLVL.

This clonotype was counted at least ten times. J is TRBJ2-2 and V is TRBV7-3, with TRBD2 identical over 14 bases. The ends lost 2 bases at V and 7 bases at J; junction bases unmatched: 3. The germline gives CDR1 SGHTA, CDR2 FQGTGA. The CDR3 consists of 16 residues. Written as DNA, the CDR3 is TGTGCCAGCAGCTTAGAGGGACTAGCGGGAGTCGGGGAGCTGTTTTTT. It yields the protein CASSLEGLAGVGELFF.

This clonotype was found a few times. This chain joins TRBV30 and TRBJ1-4, with TRBD1 matching 8 bases. V trimming: 2 bases; J trimming: 7 bases; junction bases outside the gene matches: 3. This CDR3 has 13 amino acids. Germline values: CDR1 GTSNPN, CDR2 SVGIG (reference sequence). CDR3 protein: CAWSRTGIEKLFF. The CDR3 DNA reads TGTGCCTGGAGTCGGACAGGGATTGAAAAACTGTTTTTT.

This clonotype occurred a few times. The chain joins TRBV4-1 to TRBJ1-5, with D maybe TRBD1 (5 bases). V was cut by 3 bases and J by 1 base, with 13 bases left in between. This CDR3 has 16 amino acids. In germline, CDR1 is MGHRA, CDR2 YSYEKL. The CDR3 nucleotides are TGCGCCAGCAGCCAGGGAGGGGCGGCCAGCAATCAGCCCCAGCATTTT. Residues: CASSQGGAASNQPQHF.

This clonotype has a handful of counts. The J gene is TRBJ2-7, the V gene TRBV3-1; possibly TRBD1 or TRBD2 for D (6 bases each). The germline CDR1 and CDR2 sequences are LGHDT and YNNKEL (reference sequence). The V end was cut by 0 bases, the J end by 3 bases, with 15 bases between. This CDR3 is 16 amino acids long. CDR3 sequence: CASSQEGPEGGYEQYF. CDR3 nucleotides: TGTGCCAGCAGCCAAGAAGGCCCCGAGGGGGGCTACGAGCAGTACTTC.

This clonotype was found many times. The chain carries TRBV7-9 and TRBJ2-2, with D unresolved. Trimming removed 1 base from V and 4 bases from J, with 13 bases in between. This CDR3 spans 16 amino acids. Germline CDR1 and CDR2: SEHNR and FQNEAQ (reference sequence). CDR3 loop: CASSLGLGVGTGELFF. CDR3 sequence (DNA): TGTGCCAGCAGCTTAGGTCTGGGTGTTGGCACCGGGGAGCTGTTTTTT. The full variable domain, rest sourced from reference TRBV7-9 and TRBJ2-2, is DTGVSQNPRHKITKRGQNVTFRCDPISEHNRLYWYRQTLGQGPEFLTYFQNEAQLEKSRLLSDRFSAERPKGSFSTLEIQRTEQGDSAMYLCASSLGLGVGTGELFFGEGSRLTVL.

J is TRBJ1-4 and V is TRBV20-1; maybe TRBD1 (6 bases). V gave up 3 bases and J gave up 7 bases, with 12 bases separating them. Germline CDR1 reads DFQATT; CDR2 reads SNEGSKA (reference sequence). The CDR3 sequence is 13 residues long. CDR3 loop: CSASRTASEKLFF. The CDR3 nucleotides are TGCAGTGCTAGTAGGACAGCTTCTGAAAAACTGTTTTTT.

This chain joins TRBV9 and TRBJ2-4, with D possibly being TRBD2 (5 bases). CDR1 and CDR2 from the germline V gene are SGDLS and YYNGEE. The CDR3 is 14 residues long. V lost 3 bases and J lost 0, with 7 bases in between. This chain's CDR3 is CASSAGIAKNIQYF. The CDR3 nucleotides read TGTGCCAGCAGCGCGGGGATAGCCAAAAACATTCAGTACTTC.